This T cell receptor (beta chain) was sequenced in a study of control samples from healthy donors and cancer patients. Libraries were prepared by immunoSEQ multiplex PCR; TCRdb keeps only in-frame clonotypes and omits some of them. This sample has about 94,000 clones; less than 95% occur once, and the top ten carry less than 4.5%. The CDR3 sequence is 14 residues long. Trimming removed 0 bases from V and 6 bases from J, with 14 bases in between. CDR1 is SQVTM, CDR2 ANQGSEA, per germline. The receptor's source is a young woman in good health. The chain has TRBV29-1 and TRBJ1-1, with D possibly matching TRBD1 (5 bases). Sample: blood. The CDR3 region is CSVEDQTGGAEAFF. The CDR3 DNA reads as TGCAGCGTTGAAGATCAAACCGGGGGGGCTGAAGCTTTCTTT.